The 4 T cell receptor beta chains below come from one sample, sequenced in a study of blood T cell repertoires in COVID-19. Only in-frame clones appear in the TCRdb table, and some are missing; sequencing was by immunoSEQ multiplex PCR. Of 200,000 to 300,000 clones in the sample, approximately 84% were seen once. Sequenced: PBMCs or T cells enriched from blood (not recorded which). These receptors came from a woman between 35 and 50 years old with acute COVID-19.

This sequence joins TRBV11-2 and TRBJ2-3, with TRBD2 identical over 8 bases. This CDR3 region has 18 residues. Germline V lookup: CDR1 SGHAT, CDR2 FQNNGV. V shed 5 bases, J shed 4 bases, and the junction held 17 bases outside the gene matches. The CDR3, as DNA: TGTGCCAGCAGCCCAACCACGATACAGCGGGAGCTGGCAGATACGCAGTATTTT. Its translation: CASSPTTIQRELADTQYF.

The chain employs TRBV6-5 and TRBJ1-5, with D perhaps matching TRBD1 (5 bases). The germline CDR1 and CDR2 sequences are MNHEY and SVGAGI. V shed 6 bases and J shed 0 bases, with 12 bases lying between them. This CDR3 has 15 amino acids. The DNA for the CDR3 is TGTGCCAGCAGCGACGGACAAAGTAGCAATCAGCCCCAGCATTTT. This encodes CASSDGQSSNQPQHF.

The chain joins TRBV7-2 to TRBJ1-3, with TRBD1 matching over 7 bases. Germline CDR1 SGHTA, CDR2 FQGNSA. V shed 3 bases and J 3 bases; nucleotides not matched to a gene: 5. The CDR3 contains 15 residues. The DNA of the CDR3 is TGTGCCAGCAGCTTCCCGGGACAGATTGGAAACACCATATATTTT. It yields the protein CASSFPGQIGNTIYF.

The chain links TRBV5-6 to TRBJ1-6; no clear D. The ends were cut back, 4 bases at V and 12 bases at J, with 11 bases in the middle. The CDR3 is 12 residues long. CDR1 SGHDT and CDR2 YYEEEE come from the germline V gene. The DNA of the CDR3 is TGTGCCAGCAGCCGCGTATCCGGACCCCTCCACTTT. Translated: CASSRVSGPLHF.